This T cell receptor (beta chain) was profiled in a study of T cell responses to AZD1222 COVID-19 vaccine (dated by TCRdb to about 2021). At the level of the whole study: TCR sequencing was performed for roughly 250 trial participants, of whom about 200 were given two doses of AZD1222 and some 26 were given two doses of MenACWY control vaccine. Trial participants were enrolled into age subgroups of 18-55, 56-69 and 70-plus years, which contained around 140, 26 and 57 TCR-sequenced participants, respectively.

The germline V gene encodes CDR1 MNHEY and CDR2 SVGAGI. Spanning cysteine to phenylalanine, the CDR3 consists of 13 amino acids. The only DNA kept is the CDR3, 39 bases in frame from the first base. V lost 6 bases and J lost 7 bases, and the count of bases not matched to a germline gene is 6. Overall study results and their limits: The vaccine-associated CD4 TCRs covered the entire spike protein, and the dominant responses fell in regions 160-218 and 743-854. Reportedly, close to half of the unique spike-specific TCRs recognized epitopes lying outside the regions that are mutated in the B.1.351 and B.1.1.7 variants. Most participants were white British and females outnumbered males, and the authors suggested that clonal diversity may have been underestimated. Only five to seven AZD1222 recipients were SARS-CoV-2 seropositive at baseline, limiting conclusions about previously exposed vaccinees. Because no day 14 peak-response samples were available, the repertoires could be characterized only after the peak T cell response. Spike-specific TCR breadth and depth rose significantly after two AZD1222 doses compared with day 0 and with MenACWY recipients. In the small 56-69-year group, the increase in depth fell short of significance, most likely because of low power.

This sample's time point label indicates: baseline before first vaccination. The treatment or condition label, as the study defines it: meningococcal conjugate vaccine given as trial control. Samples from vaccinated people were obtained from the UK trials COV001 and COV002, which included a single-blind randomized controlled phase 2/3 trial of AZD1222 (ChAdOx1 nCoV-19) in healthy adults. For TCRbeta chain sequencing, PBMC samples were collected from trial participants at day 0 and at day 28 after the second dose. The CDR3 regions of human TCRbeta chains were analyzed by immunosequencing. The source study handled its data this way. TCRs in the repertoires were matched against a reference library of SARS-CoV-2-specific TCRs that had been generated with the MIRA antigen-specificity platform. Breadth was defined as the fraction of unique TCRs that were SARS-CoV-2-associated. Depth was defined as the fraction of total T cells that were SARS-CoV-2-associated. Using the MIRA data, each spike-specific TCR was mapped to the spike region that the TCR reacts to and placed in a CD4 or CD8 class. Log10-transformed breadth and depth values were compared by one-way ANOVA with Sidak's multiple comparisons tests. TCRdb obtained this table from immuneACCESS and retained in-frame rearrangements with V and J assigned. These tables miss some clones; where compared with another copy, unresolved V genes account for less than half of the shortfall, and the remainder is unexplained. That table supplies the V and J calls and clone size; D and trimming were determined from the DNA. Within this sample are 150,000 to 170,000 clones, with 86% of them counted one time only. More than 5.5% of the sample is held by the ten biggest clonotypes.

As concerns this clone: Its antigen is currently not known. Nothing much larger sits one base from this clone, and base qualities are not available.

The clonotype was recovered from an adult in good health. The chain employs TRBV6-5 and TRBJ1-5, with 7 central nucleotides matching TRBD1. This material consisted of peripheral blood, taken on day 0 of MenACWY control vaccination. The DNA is TGTGCCAGCAGCCTCACAGGGGACCAGCCCCAGCATTTT. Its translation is CASSLTGDQPQHF.